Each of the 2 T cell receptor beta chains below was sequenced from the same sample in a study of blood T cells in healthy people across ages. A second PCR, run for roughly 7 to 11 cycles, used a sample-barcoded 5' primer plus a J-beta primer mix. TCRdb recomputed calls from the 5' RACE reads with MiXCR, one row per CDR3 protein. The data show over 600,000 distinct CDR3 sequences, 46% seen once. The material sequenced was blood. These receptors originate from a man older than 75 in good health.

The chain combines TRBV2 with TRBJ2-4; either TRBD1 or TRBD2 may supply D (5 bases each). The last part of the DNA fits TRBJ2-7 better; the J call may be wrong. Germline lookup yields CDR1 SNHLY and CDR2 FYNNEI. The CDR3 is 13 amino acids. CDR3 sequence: CASSETGANEQYF. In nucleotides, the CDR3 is TGTGCCAGCAGTGAAACCGGGGCCAACGAGCAGTACTTC.

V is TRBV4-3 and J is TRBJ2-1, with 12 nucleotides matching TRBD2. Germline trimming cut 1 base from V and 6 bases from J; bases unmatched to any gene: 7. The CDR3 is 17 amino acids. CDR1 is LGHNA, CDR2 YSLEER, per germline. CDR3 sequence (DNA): TGCGCCAGCAGCCAAGCTAGCGGGAGGGCCCTAGGCAATGAGCAGTTCTTC. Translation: CASSQASGRALGNEQFF.